This T cell receptor beta chain was profiled in a study of blood T cell repertoires in COVID-19. Trimming cost V 3 bases and J 4 bases, with 10 bases left between them. The CDR3 is 13 residues long. Germline V gives CDR1 LNHDA, CDR2 SQIVND (reference sequence). In the case of this clone: Other nucleotide sequences in the sample specify the same CDR3.

Some clones are missing from TCRdb's copy, which holds only in-frame ones; the method was immunoSEQ multiplex PCR. Of tens of thousands of clones in the sample, less than 85% were seen once. Sequencing was done on a sample of peripheral blood. This TCR derives from a man aged 70 or older with COVID-19, enrolled during active disease. The gene calls are TRBV19 and TRBJ2-7; the D gene is possibly TRBD1 (6 bases). CDR3: CASSIGQGYEQYF. The CDR3 coding sequence is TGTGCCAGTAGTATCGGGCAGGGGTACGAGCAGTACTTC.